The 9 T cell receptor beta chains below were found in one sample sequenced in a study of cytomegalovirus exposure and HLA in healthy donors (dated by TCRdb to 2017 to 2019). The library came from the immunoSEQ multiplex PCR assay. For the multiplex PCR, a mixture combining 60 forward primers for TCR Vbeta segments and 13 reverse primers for TCR Jbeta segments was used. TCRdb's version of the immuneACCESS table is confined to in-frame rearrangements and falls short of the full clone set. An unresolved V gene accounts for under half of the shortfall where checked; the remainder is of unknown origin. This sample gives 210,000 or so clones in total; 75% to 90% of them show up just once. About 1.2% of the sample rests with the top ten. Sequencing was performed on PBMCs. These receptors were collected from a man younger than 40 in good health and CMV-seronegative.

The gene calls are TRBV21-1 and TRBJ1-5. TRBV21-1 is given as a pseudogene. This CDR3 spans 14 amino acids. DNA of the CDR3: TGTGCCAGCAGCAAAGGGAGGGTTGACCAGCCCCAGCATTTT. This sequence encodes CASSKGRVDQPQHF.

The rearrangement joins TRBV11-2 to TRBJ1-1; D gene uncertain. The V gene lost 5 bases and the J gene lost 7 bases, with 5 bases spanning the gap. The CDR3 spans 10 residues. Germline V gene sequence: CDR1 SGHAT, CDR2 FQNNGV. This CDR3 reads CASSLVEAFF. CDR3 DNA sequence: TGTGCCAGCAGCCTCGTTGAAGCTTTCTTT.

The chain uses TRBV15 and TRBJ1-6; no firm D call. Germline V lookup: CDR1 LNHNV, CDR2 YYDKDF (reference sequence). The ends were cut back, 5 bases at V and 9 bases at J, with 11 bases in the middle. This CDR3 has 13 amino acids. The DNA of the CDR3 is TGTGCCACCAGCCTGGGAGGGCGTTCACCCCTCCACTTT. Amino acids: CATSLGGRSPLHF.

This clone was counted once. DNA of the CDR3: TGTGCCAGCAGTTTCAGAGGACAGGGATATGGCTACACCTTC. Amino acid sequence: CASSFRGQGYGYTF. The chain uses TRBV28 and TRBJ1-2, with 8 bases aligning to TRBD1. The CDR3 contains 14 residues. The J segment lost 5 bases and the V segment lost 3 bases, leaving 5 bases of the junction unmatched. The germline V gene encodes CDR1 MDHEN and CDR2 SYDVKM.

V and J are TRBV28 and TRBJ1-6; TRBD1 agrees at 7 bases. This CDR3 has 14 residues. The ends lost 6 bases at V and 5 bases at J; junction bases unmatched: 4. Germline values: CDR1 MDHEN, CDR2 SYDVKM. In DNA form, the CDR3 reads TGTGCCAGCAGAGTAGGGACAGATAATTCACCCCTCCACTTT. Protein product: CASRVGTDNSPLHF.

The gene calls are TRBV14 and TRBJ1-2; D is unresolved. CDR1 is SGHDN, CDR2 FVKESK, per germline. CDR3 length: 15 amino acids. V lost 0 bases and J lost 5, with 13 bases in between. CDR3 DNA sequence: TGTGCCAGCAGCCAAGATCGTCGGGGATTTTATGGCTACACCTTC. Protein sequence: CASSQDRRGFYGYTF.

V gene TRBV5-6 combines with J gene TRBJ1-2, with 9 bases matching TRBD1. Germline values: CDR1 SGHDT, CDR2 YYEEEE. This CDR3 comprises 14 residues. V was pared by 3 bases and J by 2 bases, with 2 bases of the junction left unmatched. The CDR3 sequence: CASSSGQGNYGYTF. CDR3 DNA sequence: TGTGCCAGCAGCTCCGGACAGGGGAACTATGGCTACACCTTC.

As concerns this clone: One end of the junction varies from germline; a read error may be responsible. The rearrangement uses TRBV6-6 and TRBJ2-1; TRBD2 matches at 10 bases. Germline V gene sequence: CDR1 MNHNY, CDR2 SVGAGI (reference sequence). CDR3 size: 16 residues. In DNA, the CDR3 is TGTGCCGGCAGTTACGGGCTAGCGGGAGTGAGGGGTGAGCAGTTCTTC. Encoded protein: CAGSYGLAGVRGEQFF.

The V gene is TRBV4-2, the J gene TRBJ1-1; no clear D. Trimming left V 0 bases short and J 5 bases short, with 4 bases between. The CDR3 length is 12 residues. Germline assignment: CDR1 LGHNA and CDR2 YNFKEQ. CDR3 loop: CASSQDVTEAFF. The DNA of the CDR3 is TGTGCCAGCAGCCAAGATGTAACTGAAGCTTTCTTT.